This T cell receptor (beta chain) was recorded in a study of blood T cell repertoires in COVID-19. About the research overall: Samples of COVID-19 (acute and convalescent) were obtained from the United States, Italy and Spain. T cells, B-cell-depleted T cells, or PBMCs supplied cDNA or gDNA.

CDR3 length: 15 amino acids. In terms of age and location, participants ranged from roughly 18 to 90 years and lived in about 25 US areas. Assignments of participants to cohorts depended upon their own reported clinical history. This table comes from immunoSEQ multiplex PCR, and its TCRdb copy is limited to in-frame clones, with some not included. This sample has around 280,000 clones, with about 90% found just once. The source material was PBMCs or T cells enriched from blood (not recorded which). The J gene is TRBJ1-2, the V gene TRBV21-1; the table names TRBD1, a call not compared with the DNA. TRBV21-1 is shown as a pseudogene. The origin of this receptor is a woman under 30 with acute COVID-19. The CDR3, as DNA: TGTGCCAGCAGCAAATACAGACAGAGCGACTATGGCTACACCTTC. Amino acid sequence: CASSKYRQSDYGYTF.